Presented here are 6 T cell receptor beta chains from one specimen sequenced in a study of cytomegalovirus exposure and HLA in healthy donors. The repertoire was sequenced with immunoSEQ multiplex PCR; TCRdb's copy has only in-frame clones and lacks some. Of 70,000 to 85,000 clones listed, roughly 94% are singletons. The sequenced material came from PBMCs. All receptors derive from a young woman in good health and CMV-seropositive.

The chain is built from TRBV25-1 and TRBJ1-2; 9 nucleotides match TRBD1. This CDR3 has 13 amino acids. Trimming at V came to 3 bases and at J to 4 bases, leaving 0 bases not matched to a gene. Germline values: CDR1 MGHDK, CDR2 SYGVNS. The CDR3 bases are TGTGCCAGCAGTGAGGACAGGGGCTATGGCTACACCTTC. Encoded protein: CASSEDRGYGYTF.

The chain recombines TRBV6-5 with TRBJ2-3; tentatively, D is TRBD2 (6 bases). Germline V gene sequence: CDR1 MNHEY, CDR2 SVGAGI. Deletions cut 2 bases from V and 7 bases from J, with 13 bases between. This CDR3 has 14 amino acids. The CDR3 nucleotides are TGTGCCAGCAGTTACGGGCGGGAAAGTCATACGCAGTATTTT. This codes for CASSYGRESHTQYF.

The J gene is TRBJ2-5, the V gene TRBV15; the match to TRBD1 covers 10 bases. This CDR3 has 18 amino acids. CDR1 is LNHNV and CDR2 is YYDKDF in the germline V gene (reference sequence). V lost 3 bases to trimming and J lost 4 bases; unmatched junction nucleotides: 14. The CDR3 region has the DNA TGTGCCACCAGCAGGCAAGGACCGGGACAGGGGCGGGCAGAGACCCAGTACTTC. It yields the protein CATSRQGPGQGRAETQYF.

V usage is TRBV5-5 and J usage is TRBJ2-7; TRBD1 might be the D (5 bases). CDR1 is SGHKS and CDR2 is YYEKEE in the germline V gene (reference sequence). This CDR3 region has 13 residues. V dropped 0 bases and J dropped 5 bases, with 9 bases sitting between them. The CDR3 sequence is CASSLEDINEQYF. CDR3 nucleotide sequence: TGTGCCAGCAGCTTGGAGGACATAAACGAGCAGTACTTC. The full variable domain, completed using reference TRBV5-5 and TRBJ2-7, is DAGVTQSPTHLIKTRGQQVTLRCSPISGHKSVSWYQQVLGQGPQFIFQYYEKEERGRGNFPDRFSARQFPNYSSELNVNALLLGDSALYLCASSLEDINEQYFGPGTRLTVT.

CDR3 in amino acids: CASTLLKGESDGYTF. In nucleotides, the CDR3 is TGTGCCAGCACCTTACTTAAGGGGGAATCAGATGGCTACACCTTC. The rearrangement links TRBV6-5 to TRBJ1-2, with D possibly being TRBD1 (6 bases). Deletions cut 7 bases from V and 6 bases from J, with 21 bases between. The CDR3 loop spans 15 amino acids. Germline V gene sequence: CDR1 MNHEY, CDR2 SVGAGI.

V and J are TRBV7-9 and TRBJ2-5, with 8 positions matching TRBD1. CDR3 length equals 15 residues. Germline CDR1 reads SEHNR; CDR2 reads FQNEAQ (reference sequence). V dropped 5 bases and J dropped 4; count of bases not matched to a gene: 9. The DNA for the CDR3 is TGTGCCAGCAGCCGGGGCCAGGGGGCTACAGAGACCCAGTACTTC. It translates to CASSRGQGATETQYF.